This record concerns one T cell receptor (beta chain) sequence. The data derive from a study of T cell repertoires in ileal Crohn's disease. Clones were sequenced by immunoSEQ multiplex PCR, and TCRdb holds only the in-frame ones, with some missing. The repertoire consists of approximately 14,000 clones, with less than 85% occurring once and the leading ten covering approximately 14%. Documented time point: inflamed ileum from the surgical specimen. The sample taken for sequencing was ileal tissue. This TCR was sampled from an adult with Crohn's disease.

The CDR3 here is CASRRSGTGDQPQHF. CDR3 DNA: TGTGCCAGCAGGCGCTCCGGGACAGGGGATCAGCCCCAGCATTTT. The chain uses TRBV6-5 and TRBJ1-5, with 10 positions matching TRBD1. CDR1 is MNHEY, CDR2 SVGAGI, per germline. V was clipped by 6 bases and J by 5 bases; unmatched bases: 7. The CDR3 spans 15 residues.